This TCR beta chain stems from a study of blood T cell repertoires in COVID-19. For the study at large: COVID-19 samples, acute and convalescent, were from the United States, Italy and Spain. PBMCs, B-cell-depleted T cells, or T cells were the source of the cDNA or gDNA that made up the material.

In the original processing: Amplified reference gene primers provided the basis for estimating nucleated cell counts. Using immunoSEQ multiplex PCR, the repertoire was profiled, and TCRdb retains in-frame clones only, with some absent. V, J and clone size reflect that table, while D and trimming were determined from the DNA. The sample has more than 65,000 clones, 75% to 80% seen once; the top ten hold roughly 6.3%. The CDR3 has 14 residues. The J segment lost 0 bases and the V segment lost 5 bases, leaving 5 bases of the junction unmatched. The germline V gene encodes CDR1 SGHDT and CDR2 YYEEEE. The origin of this receptor is a woman aged 55 to 70 with acute or convalescent COVID-19. The chain uses TRBV5-6 and TRBJ2-7; 7 nucleotides line up with TRBD1. The sample comprised peripheral blood. CDR3 nucleotide sequence: TGTGCCAGCAGGTCACAGGGGAGCTCCTACGAGCAGTACTTC. The encoded protein is CASRSQGSSYEQYF.